The T cell receptor (beta chain) under discussion was sequenced for a study of molecular identifiers for immune sequencing clone quantification. TCRdb re-derived calls from the PCR reads in MiXCR, one entry per CDR3 protein. The table lists about 100,000 distinct CDR3 sequences, about 35% of them singletons. The CDR3 has 12 amino acids. Germline-derived CDR1 and CDR2 are SEHNR and FQNEAQ (reference sequence). With regard to this clonotype: An end of the junction does not agree with germline; a read error may underlie this.

This rearrangement joins TRBV7-9 to TRBJ2-2; possibly TRBD2 for D (6 bases). The receptor was derived from a human donor in good health. Some libraries in this study had Jurkat cell RNA spiked in. The sample taken for sequencing was naive CD8+ T cells from blood, with Jurkat cell RNA spiked in. Subset reported: FACS-sorted CD8+CD4-CCR7+CD45RA+ naive T cells. For the CDR3, the DNA is TGTGCCAGCAGAGTACTTTCCGGGGGGCTGTTTTTT. Protein sequence: CASRVLSGGLFF.